This TCR beta chain appears in the sequencing data of a study of OX40 agonist ivuxolimab in advanced cancers. Overall study context: Prior anti-PD-1, anti-PD-L1 or anti-CTLA-4 therapy did not bar entry, and more than 35% had some. Study conclusions and caveats: In the expanded peripheral T cells, antigen specificity was never determined. CD4+ and CD8+ blood T cells expanded clonally by week 6 at 0.1 to 3.0 mg/kg.

A single count supports this clone. Its antigen is undetermined. Repertoires were generated with immunoSEQ multiplex PCR, while TCRdb's copy carries only in-frame clones and drops some. This table has roughly 24,000 clones, 79% appearing once. The CDR3 is made up of 14 amino acids. Per germline, CDR1 SGDLS and CDR2 YYNGEE. The V end was cut by 4 bases, the J end by 2 bases, with 9 bases between. This clonotype originated in an adult with an advanced solid tumor such as melanoma, head and neck, liver or kidney cancer. Sequenced material: CD4+ or CD8+ T cells sorted from blood, taken in a trial of the OX40 agonist ivuxolimab. The V gene is TRBV9, the J gene TRBJ2-2; the D is unclear. The CDR3 here is CASSNRANTGELFF. Here the CDR3 DNA reads TGTGCCAGCAGCAACCGGGCCAACACCGGGGAGCTGTTTTTT.